Each of the 21 T cell receptor beta chains below was sequenced from the same sample in a study of T cell responses to AZD1222 COVID-19 vaccine. Assay: immunoSEQ multiplex PCR; the TCRdb copy retains only in-frame clones and omits some. The sample holds 150,000 to 190,000 clones, roughly nine tenths seen once. Sequencing used peripheral blood, obtained after recovery from COVID-19. The receptors come from an adult who had recovered from COVID-19.

This chain connects TRBV18 to TRBJ2-3; 8 bases line up with TRBD1. CDR1 and CDR2 from the germline V gene are KGHSH and LQKENI. The junction had 4 bases not matched to a gene; V was cut back by 3 bases and J by 2 bases. The CDR3 is 15 residues long. CDR3 protein: CASSPGDRNTDTQYF. The CDR3 DNA sequence: TGTGCCAGCTCACCGGGGGACAGGAACACAGATACGCAGTATTTT.

This chain links TRBV24-1 with TRBJ2-7; D possibly uses TRBD1 or TRBD2 (5 bases each). There are 16 residues in the CDR3. CDR1 and CDR2 from the germline V gene are KGHDR and SFDVKD. V dropped 6 bases and J dropped 0 bases, with 17 bases sitting between them. In DNA, the CDR3 is TGTGCCACCAGTACACGGGACGTGGGGTTCTCCTACGAGCAGTACTTC. Protein: CATSTRDVGFSYEQYF.

This chain connects TRBV2 to TRBJ1-2; a possible D gene is TRBD1 (6 bases). V dropped 7 bases and J dropped 5 bases, with 17 bases sitting between them. The CDR3 runs to 14 residues. Per germline, CDR1 SNHLY and CDR2 FYNNEI. The CDR3 reads CASTLTGRTYGYTF. The CDR3 DNA sequence: TGTGCCAGCACCCTGACAGGAAGGACGTATGGCTACACCTTC.

The gene calls are TRBV5-4 and TRBJ1-1, with D tentatively TRBD1 (5 bases). The CDR3 sequence is 17 residues long. V was cut by 0 bases and J by 5 bases, with 20 bases left in between. Germline CDR1 is SGHNT and CDR2 is YYREEE (reference sequence). The CDR3 region has the DNA TGTGCCAGCAGCTTGGGTTTTCCGGACACCGGGGGAACTGAAGCTTTCTTT. Its protein is CASSLGFPDTGGTEAFF.

This clone was found once. This rearrangement joins TRBV9 to TRBJ2-1; D call uncertain. The CDR3 contains 12 residues. Trimming took off 2 bases at V and 8 bases at J, with 8 bases between the two ends. Germline CDR1 reads SGDLS; CDR2 reads YYNGEE. The CDR3 DNA reads as TGTGCCAGCAGCGTCGATGCGGATGAGCAGTTCTTC. It encodes CASSVDADEQFF.

The genes are TRBV5-1 and TRBJ2-1; D not resolved. Trimming removed 4 bases at V and 9 bases at J, with 8 bases between. The germline V gene has CDR1 SGHRS and CDR2 YFSETQ. There are 11 residues in the CDR3. The chain's CDR3 is CASSEQSEQFF. The CDR3 nucleotides are TGCGCCAGCAGCGAACAGAGTGAGCAGTTCTTC.

The rearrangement uses TRBV6-6 and TRBJ1-2, with unresolved D. Between the trimmed V and J ends, which lost 7 bases and 2 bases, there was a span of 5 bases. The CDR3 runs to 11 residues. Germline V gene sequence: CDR1 MNHNY, CDR2 SVGAGI (reference sequence). CDR3 bases: TGTGCCAGCACCGAAAACTATGGCTACACCTTC. Translation: CASTENYGYTF.

The chain couples TRBV29-1 to TRBJ2-1, with TRBD2 identical over 13 bases. Germline assignment: CDR1 SQVTM and CDR2 ANQGSEA. CDR3 length: 15 residues. The trim removed 7 bases at V and 7 bases at J, leaving 10 bases unmatched. CDR3 sequence (DNA): TGCAGCGGGAGATTACTAGCGGGAGGGAGGAATGAGCAGTTCTTC. It codes for CSGRLLAGGRNEQFF.

The chain couples TRBV5-1 to TRBJ2-7, with 7 positions matching TRBD2. V lost 0 bases to trimming and J lost 2 bases; unmatched junction nucleotides: 8. Looked up from germline, CDR1 is SGHRS and CDR2 is YFSETQ. This CDR3 spans 16 amino acids. The CDR3 bases are TGCGCCAGCAGCTTGGCGGGGGGAGGGGCTACCTACGAGCAGTACTTC. Translating it yields CASSLAGGGATYEQYF.

This chain uses TRBV19 with TRBJ1-1, with TRBD1 matching over 7 bases. Trimming took 5 bases from V and 0 from J; bases not matched to a gene: 3. The CDR3 length is 14 residues. Germline V CDR1 and CDR2: LNHDA, SQIVND (reference sequence). CDR3 in amino acids: CASSWDSLNTEAFF. The DNA for the CDR3 is TGTGCCAGTAGTTGGGACAGTTTGAACACTGAAGCTTTCTTT.

This chain uses TRBV28 with TRBJ1-3; possible D gene TRBD1, 5 bases. Germline CDR1 is MDHEN and CDR2 is SYDVKM. This CDR3 region has 16 residues. The V end was cut by 3 bases, the J end by 3 bases, with 15 bases between. CDR3 protein: CASSLQGPGGGNTIYF. The CDR3 nucleotides are TGTGCCAGCAGTTTGCAGGGACCGGGCGGTGGAAACACCATATATTTT.

The chain has TRBV6-5 and TRBJ2-3; D is possibly TRBD2 (6 bases). The CDR3 length is 15 residues. V dropped 4 bases and J dropped 3 bases, with 14 bases sitting between them. Germline CDR1 reads MNHEY; CDR2 reads SVGAGI. CDR3 nucleotides: TGTGCCAGCAGTTTAAAAGGGACTTTTACAGATACGCAGTATTTT. The encoded protein is CASSLKGTFTDTQYF.

The chain carries TRBV4-1 and TRBJ2-1; maybe TRBD2 (5 bases). The CDR3 contains 16 residues. Trimming removed 1 base from V and 5 bases from J, with 15 bases in between. The germline CDR1 and CDR2 sequences are MGHRA and YSYEKL. The CDR3, as DNA: TGCGCCAGCAGCCAAGCCGGACTTGCCATGGACAATGAGCAGTTCTTC. This encodes CASSQAGLAMDNEQFF.

The CDR3 loop is CASSQVGNEAFF. The CDR3 coding sequence is TGTGCCAGCAGCCAAGTCGGGAATGAAGCTTTCTTT. The rearrangement uses TRBV3-1 (or the pseudogene TRBV3-2) and TRBJ1-1, with D unclear. The length of the CDR3 is 12 residues. Between the trimmed V and J ends, which lost 1 base and 7 bases, there was a span of 7 bases. Germline CDR1 and CDR2: LGHDT and YNNKEL (reference sequence).

The chain employs TRBV5-1 and TRBJ1-1; D remains ambiguous. The CDR3 length is 15 residues. With 0 bases removed from V and 12 bases from J, the gap between germline ends came to 21 bases. From germline, CDR1 is SGHRS and CDR2 YFSETQ. CDR3 loop: CASSLDSGSRVRTFF. The CDR3 bases are TGCGCCAGCAGCTTGGATTCGGGTTCGAGGGTCAGAACTTTCTTT.

CDR3: CATPGTSESSTDTQYF. CDR3 nucleotide sequence: TGTGCCACCCCCGGGACTAGCGAGAGTTCCACAGATACGCAGTATTTT. The chain is built from TRBV24-1 and TRBJ2-3; TRBD2 matches at 10 bases. With V trimmed by 9 bases and J by 2 bases, 10 bases remained unmatched. CDR1 and CDR2 from the germline V gene are KGHDR and SFDVKD. This CDR3 contains 16 residues.

The rearrangement uses TRBV18 and TRBJ2-5; D is unclear. The V gene lost 2 bases and the J gene lost 4 bases, with 5 bases spanning the gap. CDR3 length: 12 amino acids. From germline, CDR1 is KGHSH and CDR2 LQKENI. CDR3 in amino acids: CASSPSLETQYF. CDR3 sequence (DNA): TGTGCCAGCTCACCATCCCTAGAGACCCAGTACTTC. The entire variable domain, with the rest obtained from reference TRBV18 and TRBJ2-5, is as follows: NAGVMQNPRHLVRRRGQEARLRCSPMKGHSHVYWYRQLPEEGLKFMVYLQKENIIDESGMPKERFSAEFPKEGPSILRIQQVVRGDSAAYFCASSPSLETQYFGPGTRLLVL.

The V and J genes are TRBV29-1 and TRBJ1-5; D possibly corresponds to TRBD1 (6 bases). V lost 7 bases to trimming and J lost 5 bases, with 15 bases between them. Germline V gene sequence: CDR1 SQVTM, CDR2 ANQGSEA. The CDR3 has 13 amino acids. The CDR3 loop is CSAGGGPDQPQHF. The CDR3 DNA follows: TGCAGCGCTGGGGGGGGCCCCGATCAGCCCCAGCATTTT.

The V call is TRBV10-3, the J call TRBJ2-2; 7 bases match TRBD1. Per the germline V gene, CDR1 is ENHRY and CDR2 is SYGVKD. This CDR3 is built from 15 residues. The J segment lost 0 bases and the V segment lost 6 bases, leaving 4 bases of the junction unmatched. The CDR3 spells CAIRRQGPNTGELFF. In nucleotides, the CDR3 is TGTGCCATCAGAAGACAGGGACCGAACACCGGGGAGCTGTTTTTT.

The chain employs TRBV5-1 and TRBJ1-3, with no clear D. With 0 bases removed from V and 0 bases from J, the gap between germline ends came to 10 bases. The CDR3 length is 16 residues. The germline V gene encodes CDR1 SGHRS and CDR2 YFSETQ. Written as DNA, the CDR3 is TGCGCCAGCAGCTTGGCCCCCGGCAACTCTGGAAACACCATATATTTT. It specifies CASSLAPGNSGNTIYF.

The CDR3 sequence is CASSEAGPAGGDEQYF. Here the CDR3 DNA reads TGTGCCAGCAGTGAAGCAGGCCCGGCAGGGGGGGACGAGCAGTACTTC. The V call is TRBV25-1, the J call TRBJ2-7; D is possibly TRBD1 or TRBD2 (7 bases each). Looked up from germline, CDR1 is MGHDK and CDR2 is SYGVNS. Deletions cut 2 bases from V and 5 bases from J, with 19 bases between. The CDR3 length is 16 residues.